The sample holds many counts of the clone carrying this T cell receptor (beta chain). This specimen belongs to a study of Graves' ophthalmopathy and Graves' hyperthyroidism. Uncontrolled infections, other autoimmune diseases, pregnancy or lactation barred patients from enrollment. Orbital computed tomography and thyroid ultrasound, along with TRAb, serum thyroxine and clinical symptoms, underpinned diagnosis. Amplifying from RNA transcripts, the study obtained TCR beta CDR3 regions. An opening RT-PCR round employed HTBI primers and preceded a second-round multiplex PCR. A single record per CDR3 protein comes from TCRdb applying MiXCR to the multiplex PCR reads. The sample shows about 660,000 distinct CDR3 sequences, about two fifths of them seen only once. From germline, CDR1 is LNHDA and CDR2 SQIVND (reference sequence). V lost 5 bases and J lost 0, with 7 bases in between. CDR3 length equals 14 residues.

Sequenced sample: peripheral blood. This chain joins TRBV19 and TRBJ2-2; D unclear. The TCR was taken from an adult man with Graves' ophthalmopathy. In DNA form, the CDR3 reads TGTGCCAGTAGTGCCACAGCGAACACCGGGGAGCTGTTTTTT. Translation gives CASSATANTGELFF.